The clone carrying this T cell receptor beta chain was counted between two and nine times. Its antigen is still unknown. The CDR3 totals 15 residues. The V gene's germline CDR1 is SGHVS and CDR2 FNYEAQ. The V gene lost 10 bases and the J gene lost 5 bases, with 23 bases spanning the gap. The sample belongs to a study of T-cell memory formation after mild COVID-19. Study-wide points: Pre-infection memory contained some responding clones, which suggested that cross-reactive memory had joined. Of the contracting clones, CD4+ ones lay mainly in CM and EM, and CD8+ ones in EMRA. Balance between CD4 and CD8 was seen in clones contracting day 15 to 85, and a CD4+ lean was seen in later expanders.

TCRalpha and TCRbeta libraries used 5'RACE with constant-segment primers and UMIs. TCRdb itself ran the 5' RACE reads through MiXCR, one entry per CDR3 protein. In the table there are roughly 340,000 distinct CDR3 sequences, about 20% of which are singletons. The chain combines TRBV7-6 with TRBJ2-5; D is possibly TRBD2 (6 bases). Sequencing was performed on PBMCs or a T cell subset sorted from them (not recorded which). The receptor was derived from a man aged 18 to 29 who had mild COVID-19 (a few samples of this study predate the infection). Cell type and time point are not known. CDR3 coding DNA: TGTGCCACCGCACGGGAGCTAGGACCAAGTGAGACCCAGTACTTC. Protein product: CATARELGPSETQYF.